The clone carrying this TCR beta chain has just a few counts. Its antigen is unknown. These data originate in a study of CD8 T cells in ankylosing spondylitis. The authors made TCR beta libraries by quantitative 5'-RACE with molecular barcodes. MiXCR, applied by TCRdb to the 5' RACE reads, yields one record per CDR3 protein. This sample has 800,000 to 900,000 distinct CDR3 sequences, with 12% found just once. Trimming pared 4 bases from V and 8 bases from J, leaving 14 bases between. Germline V gives CDR1 SGHTA, CDR2 FQGNSA. The CDR3 is 13 amino acids. Study-wide findings and caveats: Some motif variants had been reported before (in reactive arthritis synovial fluid and blood). Matched ankylosing spondylitis synovial fluid reportedly showed significant enrichment of disease-linked clones. Within peripheral blood, clones linked to disease were CD8+ and relatively rare. Made up of eight highly homologous variants, a TCR beta motif appeared characteristic of ankylosing spondylitis blood.

The origin of this receptor is a male donor with ankylosing spondylitis. The specimen sequenced was blood, either unsorted or a sorted T cell fraction (not recorded which). The V gene is TRBV7-2, the J gene TRBJ1-1, with D unresolved. DNA of the CDR3: TGTGCCAGCAGCTCTCGGGCCAACGTGGAAGCTTTCTTT. It encodes CASSSRANVEAFF.